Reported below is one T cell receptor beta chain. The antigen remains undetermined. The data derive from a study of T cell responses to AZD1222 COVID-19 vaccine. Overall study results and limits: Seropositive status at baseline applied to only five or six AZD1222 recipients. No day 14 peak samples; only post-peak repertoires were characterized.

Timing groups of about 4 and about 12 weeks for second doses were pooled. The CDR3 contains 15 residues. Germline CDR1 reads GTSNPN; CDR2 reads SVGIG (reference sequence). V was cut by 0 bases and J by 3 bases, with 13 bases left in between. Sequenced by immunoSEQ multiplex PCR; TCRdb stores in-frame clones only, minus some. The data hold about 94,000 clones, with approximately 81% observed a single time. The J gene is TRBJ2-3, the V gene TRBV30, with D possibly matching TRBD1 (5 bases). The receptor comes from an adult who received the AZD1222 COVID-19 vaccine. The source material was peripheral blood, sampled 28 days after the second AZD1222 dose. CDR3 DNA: TGTGCCTGGAGTGTAGGCCAGGGATTAACAGATACGCAGTATTTT. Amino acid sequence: CAWSVGQGLTDTQYF.